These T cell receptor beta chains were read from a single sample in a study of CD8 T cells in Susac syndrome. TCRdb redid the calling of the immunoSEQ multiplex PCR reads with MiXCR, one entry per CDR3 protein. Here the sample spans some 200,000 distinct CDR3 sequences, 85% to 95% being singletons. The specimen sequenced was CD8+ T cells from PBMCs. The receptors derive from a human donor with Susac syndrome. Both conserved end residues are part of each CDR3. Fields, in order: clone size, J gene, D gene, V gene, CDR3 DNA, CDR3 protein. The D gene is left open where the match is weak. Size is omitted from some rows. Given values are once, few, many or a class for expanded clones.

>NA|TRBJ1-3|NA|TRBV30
TGTGCCTGGACCCAGGGGAAGAAACACCATATGACCTATTTT
CAWTQGKKHHMTYF
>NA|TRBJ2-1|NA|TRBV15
TGTGCCACCAGCAGTAAGTGGGCGGCTTACAATGAGCAGTTCTTC
CATSSKWAAYNEQFF
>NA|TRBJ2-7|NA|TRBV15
TGTGCCACCAGCAGAGATAGGAGCGCCTACGAGCAGTACTTC
CATSRDRSAYEQYF
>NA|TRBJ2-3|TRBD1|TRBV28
TGTGCCAGCAGTCCAGACAGGGTAGAGACAGATACGCAGTATTTT
CASSPDRVETDTQYF
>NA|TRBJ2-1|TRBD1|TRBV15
TGTGCCACCAGCAGAGATGGGGACAGGGAGTTCAATGAGCAGTTCTTC
CATSRDGDREFNEQFF
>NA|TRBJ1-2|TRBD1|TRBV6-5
TGTGCCAGCAGTTACGGGACAGGGGGCTATGATGGCTACACCTTC
CASSYGTGGYDGYTF
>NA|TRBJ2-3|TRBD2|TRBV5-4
TGTGCCAGCAGCGGAACTACTAGCGGGGGCGGCACAGATACGCAGTATTTT
CASSGTTSGGGTDTQYF
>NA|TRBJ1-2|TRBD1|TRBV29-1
TGCAGCGTTGAGGGACTGACAGGGACCAACTATGGCTACACCTTC
CSVEGLTGTNYGYTF
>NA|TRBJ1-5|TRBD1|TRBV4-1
TGCGCCAGCAGCCAAGGGGACAGGGACAGCGATCAGCCCCAGCATTTT
CASSQGDRDSDQPQHF
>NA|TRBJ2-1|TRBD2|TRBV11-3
TGTGCCAGCAAGACTAGCGGGGGCTACAATGAGCAGTTCTTC
CASKTSGGYNEQFF
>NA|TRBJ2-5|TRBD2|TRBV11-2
TGTGCCAGCAGCCCCGGGGGGGCCCAGTACTTC
CASSPGGAQYF
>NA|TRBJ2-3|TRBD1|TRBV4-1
TGCGCCAGCAGCCAAGAACAGGGGCCAGATACGCAGTATTTT
CASSQEQGPDTQYF
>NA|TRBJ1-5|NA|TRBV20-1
TGCAGTGCTAGAGATCTGGGGTATCAGCCCCAGCATTTT
CSARDLGYQPQHF
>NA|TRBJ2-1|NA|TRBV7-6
TGTGCCAGCAGCTTAAGCTTAGTGCATGAGCAGTTCTTC
CASSLSLVHEQFF
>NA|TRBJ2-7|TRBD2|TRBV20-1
TGCAGTGCTAGTCCCCTAGCGGGAGAGGGCGAGCAGTACTTC
CSASPLAGEGEQYF
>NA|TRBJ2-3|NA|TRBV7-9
TGTGCCAGCAGCTTATCGGAAAGCTCTGGTTTATACACAGATACGCAGTATTTT
CASSLSESSGLYTDTQYF
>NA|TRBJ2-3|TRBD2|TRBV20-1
TGCAGTGCTCAGAGACTAGCGTCGGGCACAGATACGCAGTATTTT
CSAQRLASGTDTQYF
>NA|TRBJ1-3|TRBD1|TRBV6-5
TGTGCCAGCAGTTTAACAGGGGCTGGAAACACCATATATTTT
CASSLTGAGNTIYF
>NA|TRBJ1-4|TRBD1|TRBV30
TGTGCCTGGAAAAACAGGGGGCATGAAAAACTGTTTTTT
CAWKNRGHEKLFF
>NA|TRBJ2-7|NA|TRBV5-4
TGTGCCAGCAGCTTGGGTCTACCTAGCTCCTACGAGCAGTACTTC
CASSLGLPSSYEQYF
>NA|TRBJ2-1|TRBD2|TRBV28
TGTGCCAGCAGTTTGCCGGGACTAGCAGGCAATGAGCAGTTCTTC
CASSLPGLAGNEQFF
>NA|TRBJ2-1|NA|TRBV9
TGTGCCAGCAGCACCAGTAGCACGAGCTCCTACAATGAGCAGTTCTTC
CASSTSSTSSYNEQFF
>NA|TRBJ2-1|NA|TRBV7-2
TGTGCCAGCAGCTTAGATCTGAGTTTCTACAATGAGCAGTTCTTC
CASSLDLSFYNEQFF
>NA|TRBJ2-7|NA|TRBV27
TGTGCCAGCAGTAGATTAACAGGGACCACCTACGAGCAGTACTTC
CASSRLTGTTYEQYF
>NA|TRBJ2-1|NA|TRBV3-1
TGTGCCAGCAGCCAAGCGGGACTCTACAATGAGCAGTTCTTC
CASSQAGLYNEQFF
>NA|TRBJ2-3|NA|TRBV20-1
TGCAGTGCTGCTGGACTATCAGGGCCGTATTTT
CSAAGLSGPYF
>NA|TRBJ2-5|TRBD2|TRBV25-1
TGTGCCAGCAGGGCCAGCGGGAGGGCCTTGGAGACCCAGTACTTC
CASRASGRALETQYF
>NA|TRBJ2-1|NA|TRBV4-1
TGCGCCAGCAGCCCAGGTATTCCCAATGAGCAGTTCTTC
CASSPGIPNEQFF
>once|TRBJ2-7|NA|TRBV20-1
TGCAGTGCTAGAGATCAGGGAACCTACGAGCAGTACTTC
CSARDQGTYEQYF
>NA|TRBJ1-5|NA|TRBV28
TGTGCCAGCAGTTTAACAGATAGCAATCAGCCCCAGCATTTT
CASSLTDSNQPQHF
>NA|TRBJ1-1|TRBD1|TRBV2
TGTGCCAGCAGTGACGGACAGGGTAACACTGAAGCTTTCTTT
CASSDGQGNTEAFF
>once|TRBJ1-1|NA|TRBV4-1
TGCGCCAGCAGCCAACCCGGACAGCGTGAAGCTTTCTTT
CASSQPGQREAFF